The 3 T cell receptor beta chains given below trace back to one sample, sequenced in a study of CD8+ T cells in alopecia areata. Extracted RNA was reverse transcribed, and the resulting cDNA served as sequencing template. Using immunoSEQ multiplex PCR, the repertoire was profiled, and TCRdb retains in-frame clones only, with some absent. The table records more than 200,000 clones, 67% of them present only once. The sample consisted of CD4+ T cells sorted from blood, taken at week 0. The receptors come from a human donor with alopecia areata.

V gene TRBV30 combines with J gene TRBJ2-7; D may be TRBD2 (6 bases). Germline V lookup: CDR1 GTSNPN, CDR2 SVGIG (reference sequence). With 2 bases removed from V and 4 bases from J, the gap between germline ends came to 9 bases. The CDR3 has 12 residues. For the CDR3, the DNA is TGTGCCTGGAGTTCCCGGGGGTACGAGCAGTACTTC. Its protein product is CAWSSRGYEQYF.

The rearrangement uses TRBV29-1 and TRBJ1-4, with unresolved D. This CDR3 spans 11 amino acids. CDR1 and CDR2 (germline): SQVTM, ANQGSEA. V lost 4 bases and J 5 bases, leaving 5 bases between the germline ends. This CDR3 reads CSVVGNEKLFF. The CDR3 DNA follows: TGCAGCGTTGTCGGGAATGAAAAACTGTTTTTT.

The CDR3 reads CASSSPVGRRTDTQYF. CDR3 nucleotide sequence: TGTGCCAGCAGTTCTCCAGTAGGGAGGAGGACAGATACGCAGTATTTT. The chain has TRBV11-2 and TRBJ2-3, with D maybe TRBD2 (6 bases). In germline, CDR1 is SGHAT, CDR2 FQNNGV. V was shortened by 6 bases and J by 3 bases, with 19 bases between the two germline ends. This CDR3 is built from 16 residues. The complete variable domain, with remaining parts taken from reference TRBV11-2 and TRBJ2-3, reads EAGVAQSPRYKIIEKRQSVAFWCNPISGHATLYWYQQILGQGPKLLIQFQNNGVVDDSQLPKDRFSAERLKGVDSTLKIQPAKLEDSAVYLCASSSPVGRRTDTQYFGPGTRLTVL.